The next 10 T cell receptor beta chains were all read from a single sample in a study of OX40 agonist ivuxolimab in advanced cancers. The data were produced by immunoSEQ multiplex PCR, yet TCRdb's version contains in-frame clones alone and is incomplete. The table has 16,000 or so clones, about 75% seen once. Sequences were derived from CD4+ or CD8+ T cells sorted from blood, sampled in a trial of the OX40 agonist ivuxolimab. These receptors came from an adult with an advanced solid tumor such as melanoma, head and neck, liver or kidney cancer.

This clone has only a few counts. The chain recombines TRBV7-2 with TRBJ1-1; D is possibly TRBD1 (5 bases). Deletions cut 3 bases from V and 11 bases from J, with 22 bases between. CDR1 SGHTA and CDR2 FQGNSA come from the germline V gene. The CDR3 length is 15 residues. CDR3 protein: CASSFGFGEGYAAFF. The CDR3 DNA reads as TGTGCCAGCAGCTTTGGCTTCGGGGAGGGGTATGCGGCTTTCTTT.

This clone was observed a few times. V and J are TRBV10-3 and TRBJ2-1; 9 nucleotides match TRBD2. CDR1 and CDR2 from the germline V gene are ENHRY and SYGVKD. The CDR3 totals 17 residues. J was trimmed by 4 bases and V by 0 bases; bases with no gene match: 7. CDR3 amino acids: CAISESMASGDYNEQFF. The CDR3 DNA reads as TGTGCCATCAGTGAGTCGATGGCTAGCGGGGATTACAATGAGCAGTTCTTC.

V usage is TRBV11-3 and J usage is TRBJ2-4; 10 bases map to TRBD2. V trimming: 2 bases; J trimming: 0 bases; junction bases outside the gene matches: 7. CDR3 length: 18 amino acids. CDR1 is SGHNT and CDR2 is YENEEA in the germline V gene. The CDR3 region is CASSLLAGGPLAKNIQYF. The CDR3 nucleotides read TGTGCCAGCAGCTTATTAGCGGGGGGCCCATTAGCCAAAAACATTCAGTACTTC.

The chain is built from TRBV4-2 and TRBJ2-1; D remains unclear. This CDR3 comprises 15 residues. With 4 bases removed from V and 6 bases from J, the gap between germline ends came to 16 bases. CDR1 and CDR2 (germline): LGHNA, YNFKEQ. CDR3 DNA sequence: TGTGCCAGCAGCCGTACAGCTAGAGATGGCAATGAGCAGTTCTTC. It codes for CASSRTARDGNEQFF.

This clone has just one count. The chain has TRBV5-6 and TRBJ2-1; TRBD1 matches 9 bases. This CDR3 region has 18 residues. The germline gives CDR1 SGHDT, CDR2 YYEEEE. Losses at the gene ends were 0 bases for V and 9 bases for J; bases not matched to a gene: 16. CDR3 sequence (DNA): TGTGCCAGCAGCTTGGAGAGCTGGACAGGGGCGGATTTTGTTGAGCAGTTCTTC. Its translation: CASSLESWTGADFVEQFF.

The V gene is TRBV7-6, the J gene TRBJ2-1, with D perhaps matching TRBD1 (5 bases). V lost 2 bases, J lost 8 bases, and 22 bases lay in between. The CDR3 spans 17 residues. The germline gives CDR1 SGHVS, CDR2 FNYEAQ. The CDR3 reads CASSLLGPGIIVDEQFF. Here the CDR3 DNA reads TGTGCCAGCAGCTTATTGGGGCCGGGTATTATAGTCGATGAGCAGTTCTTC.

This sequence joins TRBV7-2 and TRBJ2-2, with D uncertain. This CDR3 has 15 amino acids. Germline loops: CDR1 SGHTA, CDR2 FQGNSA. V lost 6 bases, J lost 0 bases, and 11 bases lay in between. The CDR3 DNA is TGTGCCAGCAGTCCCGGGTACGCGAACACCGGGGAGCTGTTTTTT. Translated: CASSPGYANTGELFF. Drawing the rest from reference TRBV7-2 and TRBJ2-2, the complete variable domain is GAGVSQSPSNKVTEKGKDVELRCDPISGHTALYWYRQSLGQGLEFLIYFQGNSAPDKSGLPSDRFSAERTGGSVSTLTIQRTQQEDSAVYLCASSPGYANTGELFFGEGSRLTVL.

The V call is TRBV5-3, the J call TRBJ2-1; D possibly corresponds to TRBD2 (7 bases). TRBV5-3 is an open reading frame whose function is uncertain. This CDR3 contains 18 residues. V was pared by 0 bases and J by 2 bases, with 18 bases between. In DNA, the CDR3 is TGTGCCAGAAGCTTGGTCCTTGTTCGGGGGGCTCCCTACAATGAGCAGTTCTTC. The encoded protein is CARSLVLVRGAPYNEQFF.

The gene calls are TRBV6-6 and TRBJ1-5; the D gene is possibly TRBD1 (5 bases). The germline V gene encodes CDR1 MNHNY and CDR2 SVGAGI (reference sequence). There are 12 residues in the CDR3. Trimming shortened V by 10 bases and J by 1 base, and 8 bases separated the two germline ends. The DNA of the CDR3 is TGTGCCACGGGGGTGAGCAATCAGCCCCAGCATTTT. Translating it yields CATGVSNQPQHF.

The CDR3 is CASSLGPSYEQYF. In DNA, the CDR3 is TGTGCCAGCAGCTTAGGTCCGTCCTACGAGCAGTACTTC. J is TRBJ2-7 and V is TRBV7-8; no reliable D call. Germline CDR1 reads SGHVS; CDR2 reads FQNEAQ. V gave up 1 base and J gave up 1 base, with 5 bases separating them. The CDR3 runs to 13 residues.